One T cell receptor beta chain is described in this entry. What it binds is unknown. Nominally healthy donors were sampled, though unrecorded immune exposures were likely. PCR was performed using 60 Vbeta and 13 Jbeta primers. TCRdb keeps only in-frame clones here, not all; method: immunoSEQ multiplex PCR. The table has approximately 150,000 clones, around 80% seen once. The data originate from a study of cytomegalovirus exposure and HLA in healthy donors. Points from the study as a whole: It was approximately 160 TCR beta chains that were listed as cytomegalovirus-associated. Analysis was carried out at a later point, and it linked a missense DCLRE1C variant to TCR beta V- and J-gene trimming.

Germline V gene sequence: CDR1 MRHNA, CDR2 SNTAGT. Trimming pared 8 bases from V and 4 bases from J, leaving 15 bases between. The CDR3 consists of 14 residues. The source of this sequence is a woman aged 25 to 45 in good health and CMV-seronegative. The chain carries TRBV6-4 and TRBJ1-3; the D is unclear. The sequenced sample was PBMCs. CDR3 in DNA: TGTGCCAGCTATCCGCGGGCGGGCGGAAACACCATATATTTT. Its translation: CASYPRAGGNTIYF.